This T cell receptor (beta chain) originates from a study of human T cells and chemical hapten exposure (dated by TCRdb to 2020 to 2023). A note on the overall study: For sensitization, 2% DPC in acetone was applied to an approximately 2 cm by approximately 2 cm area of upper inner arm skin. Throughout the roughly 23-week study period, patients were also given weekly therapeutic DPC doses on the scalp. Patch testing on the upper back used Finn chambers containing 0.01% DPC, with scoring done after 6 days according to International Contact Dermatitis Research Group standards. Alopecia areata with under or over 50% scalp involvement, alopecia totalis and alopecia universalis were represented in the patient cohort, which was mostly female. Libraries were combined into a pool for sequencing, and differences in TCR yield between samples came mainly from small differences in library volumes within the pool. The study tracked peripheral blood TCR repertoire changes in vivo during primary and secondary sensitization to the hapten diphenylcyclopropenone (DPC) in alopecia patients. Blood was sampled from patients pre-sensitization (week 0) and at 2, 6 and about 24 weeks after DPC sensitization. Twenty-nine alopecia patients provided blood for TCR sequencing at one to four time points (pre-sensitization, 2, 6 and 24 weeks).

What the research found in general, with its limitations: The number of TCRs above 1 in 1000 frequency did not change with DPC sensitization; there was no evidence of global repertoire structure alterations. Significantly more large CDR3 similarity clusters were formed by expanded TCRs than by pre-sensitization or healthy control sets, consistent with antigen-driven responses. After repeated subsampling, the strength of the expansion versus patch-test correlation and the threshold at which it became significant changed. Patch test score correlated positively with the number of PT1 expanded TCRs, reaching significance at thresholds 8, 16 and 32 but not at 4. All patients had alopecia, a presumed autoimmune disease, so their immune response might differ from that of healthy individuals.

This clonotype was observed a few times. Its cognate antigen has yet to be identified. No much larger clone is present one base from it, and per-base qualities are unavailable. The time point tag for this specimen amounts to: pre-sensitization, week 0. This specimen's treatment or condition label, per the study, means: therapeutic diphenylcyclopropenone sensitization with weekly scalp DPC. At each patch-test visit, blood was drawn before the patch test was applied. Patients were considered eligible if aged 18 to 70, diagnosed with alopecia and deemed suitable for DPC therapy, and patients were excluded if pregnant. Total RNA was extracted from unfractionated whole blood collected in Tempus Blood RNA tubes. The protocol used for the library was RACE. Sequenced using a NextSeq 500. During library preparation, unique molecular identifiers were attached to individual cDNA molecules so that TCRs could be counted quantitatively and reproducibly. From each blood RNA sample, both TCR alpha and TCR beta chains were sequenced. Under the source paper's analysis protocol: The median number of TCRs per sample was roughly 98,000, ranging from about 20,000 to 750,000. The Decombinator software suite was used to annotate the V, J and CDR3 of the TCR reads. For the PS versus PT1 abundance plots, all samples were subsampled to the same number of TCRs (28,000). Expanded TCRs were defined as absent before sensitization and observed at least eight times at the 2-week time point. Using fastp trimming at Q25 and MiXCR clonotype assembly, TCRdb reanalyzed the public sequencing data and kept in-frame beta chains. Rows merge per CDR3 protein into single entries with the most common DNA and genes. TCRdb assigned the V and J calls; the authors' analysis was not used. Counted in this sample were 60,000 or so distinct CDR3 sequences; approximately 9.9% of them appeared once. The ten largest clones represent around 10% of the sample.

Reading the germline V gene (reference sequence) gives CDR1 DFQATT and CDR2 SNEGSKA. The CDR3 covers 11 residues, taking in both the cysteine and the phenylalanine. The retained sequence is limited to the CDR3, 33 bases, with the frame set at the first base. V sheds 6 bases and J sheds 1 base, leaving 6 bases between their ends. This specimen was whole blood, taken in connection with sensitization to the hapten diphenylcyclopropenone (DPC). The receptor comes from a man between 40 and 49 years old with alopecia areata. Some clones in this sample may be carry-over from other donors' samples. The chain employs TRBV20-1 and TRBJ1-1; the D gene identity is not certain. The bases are TGCAGTGCCTCGCCGAACACTGAAGCTTTCTTT. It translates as CSASPNTEAFF.